The 22 T cell receptor beta chains reported below all come from one sample, sequenced in a study of OX40 agonist ivuxolimab in advanced cancers. Sequencing used immunoSEQ multiplex PCR; TCRdb keeps in-frame clones, though not all of them. In the table there are over 45,000 clones, roughly 91% of which are singletons. The sequenced sample was CD4+ or CD8+ T cells sorted from blood, obtained in a trial of the OX40 agonist ivuxolimab. These receptor sequences come from an adult with an advanced solid tumor such as melanoma, head and neck, liver or kidney cancer.

This chain links TRBV6-1 with TRBJ2-7; weak D call: TRBD2 (5 bases). This CDR3 is built from 14 residues. Trimming removed 7 bases from V and 2 bases from J, with 15 bases in between. Germline loops: CDR1 MNHNS, CDR2 SASEGT. The CDR3 loop reads CASTRVSDAYEQYF. CDR3 DNA sequence: TGTGCCAGCACGAGGGTCAGCGACGCCTACGAGCAGTACTTC.

This clone showed up just a few times. The V gene is TRBV2, the J gene TRBJ1-5; no definite D call. Germline CDR1 and CDR2: SNHLY and FYNNEI. The ends were cut back, 5 bases at V and 0 bases at J, with 5 bases in the middle. The CDR3 is 13 residues long. In DNA, the CDR3 is TGTGCCAGCAGTTCGGATAGCAATCAGCCCCAGCATTTT. Its protein is CASSSDSNQPQHF.

This clone has only one observation. This rearrangement joins TRBV7-6 to TRBJ2-5, with D unresolved. Between the trimmed V and J ends, which lost 3 bases and 5 bases, there was a span of 7 bases. The CDR3 length is 12 residues. The germline CDR1 and CDR2 sequences are SGHVS and FNYEAQ. CDR3 sequence reads: CASSLSPETQYF. CDR3 DNA sequence: TGTGCCAGCAGCTTGTCACCCGAGACCCAGTACTTC.

The chain couples TRBV11-3 to TRBJ2-4; perhaps TRBD2 as D (5 bases). The CDR3 has 13 amino acids. Germline-derived CDR1 and CDR2 are SGHNT and YENEEA. V shed 4 bases and J shed 6 bases, with 10 bases lying between them. The CDR3 here is CASSSGVGNIQYF. DNA for the CDR3: TGTGCCAGCAGCTCCGGGGTTGGAAACATTCAGTACTTC.

This chain joins TRBV10-1 and TRBJ1-5; D uncertain. Trimming removed 2 bases from V and 12 bases from J, with 14 bases in between. From germline, CDR1 is WNHNN and CDR2 SYGVQD (reference sequence). This CDR3 contains 13 residues. The DNA for the CDR3 is TGCGCCAGCAGTGAGACCTTTGGCCAGGTCCAGCATTTT. It yields the protein CASSETFGQVQHF.

The chain combines TRBV19 with TRBJ1-1; TRBD1 might be the D (6 bases). The CDR3 has 15 amino acids. V was shortened by 4 bases and J by 0 bases, with 12 bases between the two germline ends. CDR1 is LNHDA and CDR2 is SQIVND in the germline V gene (reference sequence). The CDR3 loop reads CASSTGVLMNTEAFF. CDR3 nucleotides: TGTGCCAGTAGTACAGGGGTCTTAATGAACACTGAAGCTTTCTTT.

The chain uses TRBV30 and TRBJ1-5; 8 nucleotides agree with TRBD1. Trimming took 3 bases from V and 9 from J; bases not matched to a gene: 13. The CDR3 is 15 amino acids. Germline CDR1 reads GTSNPN; CDR2 reads SVGIG (reference sequence). CDR3 DNA: TGTGCCTGGAGGGAATCGGGACAGGTACGTCGGCCCCAGCATTTT. Translating it yields CAWRESGQVRRPQHF. The full variable domain, in which reference TRBV30 and TRBJ1-5 provide the parts outside the CDR3, is SQTIHQWPATLVQPVGSPLSLECTVEGTSNPNLYWYRQAAGRGLQLLFYSVGIGQISSEVPQNLSASRPQDRQFILSSKKLLLSDSGFYLCAWRESGQVRRPQHFGDGTRLSIL.

The V call is TRBV28, the J call TRBJ1-2; 7 nucleotides line up with TRBD1. Germline CDR1 reads MDHEN; CDR2 reads SYDVKM. The junction had 7 bases not matched to a gene; V was cut back by 2 bases and J by 4 bases. The CDR3 has 15 residues. The CDR3 sequence: CASSLQAGGAYGYTF. In DNA, the CDR3 is TGTGCCAGCAGTTTACAGGCAGGGGGAGCCTATGGCTACACCTTC.

The chain combines TRBV5-1 with TRBJ2-5; 9 positions agree with TRBD2. CDR1 SGHRS and CDR2 YFSETQ come from the germline V gene. The CDR3 totals 16 residues. J lost 2 bases, V lost 1 base, and 6 bases had no gene match. The CDR3 DNA sequence: TGCGCCAGCAGCTTGTCGCCTAGCGGGGTACAAGAGACCCAGTACTTC. It codes for CASSLSPSGVQETQYF.

This chain joins TRBV6-5 and TRBJ1-2; 8 bases are shared with TRBD1. Germline V gene data show CDR1 as MNHEY and CDR2 as SVGAGI. The J segment lost 3 bases and the V segment lost 6 bases, leaving 6 bases of the junction unmatched. The CDR3 is made up of 14 amino acids. The CDR3 loop reads CASSLAQGDYGYTF. CDR3 coding DNA: TGTGCCAGCAGCCTCGCACAGGGGGACTATGGCTACACCTTC.

Concerning this clone itself: One end of the junction varies from germline; a read error may be responsible. This chain uses TRBV28 with TRBJ1-1; 9 bases are a match to TRBD1. CDR1 MDHEN and CDR2 SYDVKM come from the germline V gene. The CDR3 contains 15 residues. In DNA form, the CDR3 reads TGTGCCAGCAGCTTATTGGACAGGGGGAACACTGAAGCTTTCTTT. It specifies CASSLLDRGNTEAFF. The whole variable domain, remainder taken from reference TRBV28 and TRBJ1-1, is DVKVTQSSRYLVKRTGEKVFLECVQDMDHENMFWYRQDPGLGLRLIYFSYDVKMKEKGDIPEGYSVSREKKERFSLILESASTNQTSMYLCASSLLDRGNTEAFFGQGTRLTVV.

This chain joins TRBV28 and TRBJ1-1; D remains unclear. The CDR3 covers 13 residues. Germline V CDR1 and CDR2: MDHEN, SYDVKM. Trimming took off 7 bases at V and 1 base at J, with 10 bases between the two ends. CDR3 residues: CASISRQNTEAFF. CDR3 nucleotides: TGTGCCAGCATATCTAGGCAGAACACTGAAGCTTTCTTT.

This sequence joins TRBV2 and TRBJ2-7; D call uncertain. Germline V gene sequence: CDR1 SNHLY, CDR2 FYNNEI. The CDR3 has 15 residues. V shed 6 bases and J shed 0 bases, with 15 bases lying between them. This chain's CDR3 is CASSTGPSSSYEQYF. CDR3 nucleotide sequence: TGTGCCAGCAGCACCGGGCCTTCGAGCTCCTACGAGCAGTACTTC.

V is TRBV6-4 and J is TRBJ2-1, with D unresolved. The germline V gene encodes CDR1 MRHNA and CDR2 SNTAGT. Trimming took 0 bases from V and 12 from J, leaving 12 bases between them. The CDR3 is made up of 13 amino acids. DNA of the CDR3: TGTGCCAGCAGTGACTCGCCTACTAACAGGCAGTTCTTC. The encoded protein is CASSDSPTNRQFF.

Here the CDR3 reads CASSFRTSGGAHATYEQYF. The DNA for the CDR3 is TGTGCCAGCAGCTTCAGGACTAGCGGGGGAGCCCACGCCACCTACGAGCAGTACTTC. The chain recombines TRBV5-6 with TRBJ2-7; 13 bases align to TRBD2. The CDR3 totals 19 residues. Germline values: CDR1 SGHDT, CDR2 YYEEEE. The J segment lost 2 bases and the V segment lost 2 bases, leaving 13 bases of the junction unmatched.

The V gene is TRBV18, the J gene TRBJ1-4, with D tentatively TRBD1 (6 bases). V lost 1 base and J 8 bases, leaving 11 bases between the germline ends. The germline gives CDR1 KGHSH, CDR2 LQKENI. This CDR3 has 14 residues. In DNA, the CDR3 is TGTGCCAGCTCACCACGGCAGGGGAGAGAAAAACTGTTTTTT. It is translated as CASSPRQGREKLFF. The full variable domain, rest sourced from reference TRBV18 and TRBJ1-4, is NAGVMQNPRHLVRRRGQEARLRCSPMKGHSHVYWYRQLPEEGLKFMVYLQKENIIDESGMPKERFSAEFPKEGPSILRIQQVVRGDSAAYFCASSPRQGREKLFFGSGTQLSVL.

The CDR3 loop reads CAKKQGNTGELFF. The CDR3 nucleotides read TGTGCCAAAAAACAGGGGAACACCGGGGAGCTGTTTTTT. The chain is built from TRBV27 and TRBJ2-2, with D possibly being TRBD1 (6 bases). This CDR3 is 13 amino acids long. The V end lost 10 bases, the J end lost 1 base, and 10 bases lay between the germline ends. Germline V gene lookup returns CDR1 MNHEY and CDR2 SMNVEV (reference sequence).

This chain uses TRBV19 with TRBJ1-1, with 8 nucleotides matching TRBD1. Germline trimming cut 2 bases from V and 1 base from J; bases unmatched to any gene: 6. The CDR3 has 16 amino acids. Germline values: CDR1 LNHDA, CDR2 SQIVND (reference sequence). CDR3 residues: CASSIWTGRRNTEAFF. The CDR3 DNA sequence: TGTGCCAGTAGTATATGGACAGGGAGGAGGAACACTGAAGCTTTCTTT.

This chain's CDR3 is CASSSTLVQGKSDTQYF. The CDR3 coding sequence is TGTGCCAGCAGCTCTACCCTGGTGCAAGGGAAGTCAGATACGCAGTATTTT. The V call is TRBV7-9, the J call TRBJ2-3; D is unresolved. Trimming removed 4 bases from V and 4 bases from J, with 21 bases in between. Germline V lookup: CDR1 SEHNR, CDR2 FQNEAQ (reference sequence). The CDR3 extends over 17 amino acids.

V usage is TRBV6-1 and J usage is TRBJ2-7; TRBD1 is a possible D gene (5 bases). V lost 3 bases and J 6 bases, leaving 12 bases between the germline ends. Germline assignment: CDR1 MNHNS and CDR2 SASEGT. The length of the CDR3 is 13 residues. The CDR3 DNA reads TGTGCCAGCAGTGACCAGGGTTGGGGCGAGCAGTACTTC. This encodes CASSDQGWGEQYF.

CDR3 in DNA: TGTGCCATCAGTACCGGACAGGGGGATGATACGCAGTATTTT. It translates to CAISTGQGDDTQYF. V usage is TRBV10-3 and J usage is TRBJ2-3, with TRBD1 identical over 10 bases. CDR3 length equals 14 residues. Germline-derived CDR1 and CDR2 are ENHRY and SYGVKD. J gave up 6 bases and V 5 bases, and 5 bases lay outside the gene matches.

The chain joins TRBV4-1 to TRBJ2-7; a weak D match, TRBD1 (6 bases). V was shortened by 3 bases and J by 4 bases, with 19 bases between the two germline ends. CDR3 length equals 16 residues. CDR1 is MGHRA, CDR2 YSYEKL, per germline. The CDR3 is CASSQTPTDRLYEQYF. In nucleotides, the CDR3 is TGCGCCAGCAGCCAGACACCAACGGACAGACTATACGAGCAGTACTTC.